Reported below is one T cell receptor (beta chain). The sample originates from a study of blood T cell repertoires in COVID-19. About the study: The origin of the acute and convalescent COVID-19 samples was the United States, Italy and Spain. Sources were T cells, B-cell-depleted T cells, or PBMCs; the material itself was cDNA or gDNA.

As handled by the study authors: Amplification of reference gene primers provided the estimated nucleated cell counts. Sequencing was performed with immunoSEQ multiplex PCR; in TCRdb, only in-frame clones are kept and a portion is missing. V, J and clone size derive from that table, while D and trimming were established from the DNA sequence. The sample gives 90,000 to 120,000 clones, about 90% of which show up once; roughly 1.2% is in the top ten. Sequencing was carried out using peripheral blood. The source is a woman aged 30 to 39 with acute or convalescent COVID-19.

The CDR3 nucleotides are TGTGCCAGCAGCCAATCAGGACTAGCGGGGGCCGCAGATACGCAGTATTTT. Its translation is CASSQSGLAGAADTQYF. V usage is TRBV4-2 and J usage is TRBJ2-3; TRBD2 aligns across 13 bases. Germline CDR1 LGHNA, CDR2 YNFKEQ. The J segment lost 4 bases and the V segment lost 2 bases, leaving 6 bases of the junction unmatched. This CDR3 contains 17 residues.